The 24 T cell receptor beta chains below were found in one sample sequenced in a study of glioma-infiltrating T cells. TCR alpha and beta CDR3 regions were amplified from RNA using iRepertoire nested multiplex PCR. TCRdb reanalysed the multiplex PCR reads using MiXCR and keeps one entry per CDR3 protein. Of more than 300,000 distinct CDR3 sequences listed, 41% are singletons. The specimen was glioma tissue, nonneoplastic brain tissue, or PBMCs (not recorded which). These receptors originate from a human donor with low-grade glioma or glioblastoma, undergoing nonglioma brain surgery, or in good health (not recorded which).

The V call is TRBV6-5, the J call TRBJ2-3, with D possibly being TRBD1 (5 bases). Between the trimmed V and J ends, which lost 2 bases and 2 bases, there was a span of 14 bases. The length of the CDR3 is 16 residues. The germline CDR1 and CDR2 sequences are MNHEY and SVGAGI. The CDR3, as DNA: TGTGCCAGCAGTTACGGGGCGCCGGGTTACACAGATACGCAGTATTTT. This encodes CASSYGAPGYTDTQYF.

The chain links TRBV9 to TRBJ2-1; 12 bases are a match to TRBD1. The CDR3 loop spans 16 amino acids. Germline loops: CDR1 SGDLS, CDR2 YYNGEE. The J segment lost 8 bases and the V segment lost 0 bases, leaving 6 bases of the junction unmatched. The CDR3 nucleotides read TGTGCCAGCAGCGTAGAGGGACAGGGGGCGATCGATGAGCAGTTCTTC. It translates to CASSVEGQGAIDEQFF.

This clonotype was observed a few times. The rearrangement uses TRBV27 and TRBJ1-2, with 11 nucleotides matching TRBD1. The germline V gene has CDR1 MNHEY and CDR2 SMNVEV (reference sequence). The CDR3 sequence is 17 residues long. Losses at the gene ends were 6 bases for V and 4 bases for J; bases not matched to a gene: 13. CDR3 bases: TGTGCCAGCAGCATCGGACAGGGGGCCTACCTTCTCTATGGCTACACCTTC. It yields the protein CASSIGQGAYLLYGYTF.

This clonotype was counted many times. V and J are TRBV27 and TRBJ2-3; D call uncertain. The length of the CDR3 is 17 residues. Trimming took off 4 bases at V and 3 bases at J, with 20 bases between the two ends. Germline lookup yields CDR1 MNHEY and CDR2 SMNVEV (reference sequence). The CDR3 sequence is CASSSKYMGIGTDTQYF. As DNA, the CDR3 is TGTGCCAGCAGTTCTAAGTATATGGGGATTGGAACAGATACGCAGTATTTT.

The rearrangement joins TRBV20-1 to TRBJ2-7; D gene ambiguous. Germline V gene data show CDR1 as DFQATT and CDR2 as SNEGSKA (reference sequence). The V gene lost 1 base and the J gene lost 3 bases, with 19 bases spanning the gap. This CDR3 is 16 amino acids long. CDR3 protein: CSARVRPLGWDYEQYF. CDR3 coding DNA: TGCAGTGCTAGAGTGAGGCCCTTAGGGTGGGACTACGAGCAGTACTTC.

With regard to this clonotype: A much larger clone lies a single base off, so this may be a read error. The gene calls are TRBV6-1 and TRBJ2-1, with D perhaps assigned TRBD1 or TRBD2 (5 bases each). In germline, CDR1 is MNHNS, CDR2 SASEGT. The CDR3 loop spans 15 amino acids. CDR3 region: CASSEIGTPYNEQSF. CDR3 in DNA: TGTGCCAGCAGTGAAATAGGGACCCCCTACAATGAGCAGTCCTTC.

A few counts support this clonotype. The CDR3 sequence is CASSRKANTGELFF. The CDR3 coding sequence is TGTGCCAGCAGCCGCAAAGCCAACACCGGGGAGCTGTTTTTT. The chain is built from TRBV4-2 and TRBJ2-2; D uncertain. Germline V CDR1 and CDR2: LGHNA, YNFKEQ. V was cut by 4 bases and J by 2 bases, with 8 bases left in between. This CDR3 spans 14 amino acids.

The V gene is TRBV7-2, the J gene TRBJ2-3; 14 bases match TRBD2. CDR1 is SGHTA, CDR2 FQGNSA, per germline. The V segment lost 4 bases and the J segment 4 bases; nucleotides outside the gene matches: 10. The CDR3 sequence is 18 residues long. In nucleotides, the CDR3 is TGTGCCAGCAGCTCCCGGGGACTAGCGGGAGTACTGGCAGATACGCAGTATTTT. Residues: CASSSRGLAGVLADTQYF.

Notes on this clonotype: The conserved phenylalanine or tryptophan normally closing the CDR3 is absent here, so this likely arose from a read error. This chain links TRBV7-2 with TRBJ2-7, with D perhaps TRBD1 (6 bases). The germline CDR1 and CDR2 sequences are SGHTA and FQGNSA. V lost 4 bases and J 0 bases, leaving 10 bases between the germline ends. The CDR3 has 14 residues. CDR3 loop: CASSYRVSSYEQYS. The DNA of the CDR3 is TGTGCCAGCAGCTACAGGGTTAGCTCCTACGAGCAGTACTCC.

J is TRBJ1-1 and V is TRBV19; D may be TRBD1 (5 bases). V was shortened by 4 bases and J by 4 bases, with 10 bases between the two germline ends. Germline CDR1 reads LNHDA; CDR2 reads SQIVND (reference sequence). The CDR3 has 13 amino acids. The CDR3 DNA reads TGTGCCAGTAGTAAGGTGGGGCGCACTGAAGCTTTCTTT. Its translation: CASSKVGRTEAFF.

This clonotype came up a few times. The rearrangement uses TRBV20-1 and TRBJ1-1; no reliable D call. CDR1 DFQATT and CDR2 SNEGSKA come from the germline V gene (reference sequence). This CDR3 comprises 13 residues. Trimming stripped 3 bases from V and 2 bases from J, with 10 bases between. For the CDR3, the DNA is TGCAGTGCTAGCGATGGAGCCAACACTGAAGCTTTCTTT. Residues: CSASDGANTEAFF.

CDR3 nucleotides: TGTGCCAGCAGTTACGAGCCTACGGGACCAAACACCGGGGAGCTGTTTTTT. Translating it yields CASSYEPTGPNTGELFF. The chain employs TRBV6-6 and TRBJ2-2; D tentatively fits TRBD1 or TRBD2 (5 bases each). Germline V gene sequence: CDR1 MNHNY, CDR2 SVGAGI (reference sequence). The CDR3 contains 17 residues. V lost 2 bases, J lost 2 bases, and 15 bases lay in between.

This clonotype appeared many times. J is TRBJ1-2 and V is TRBV20-1; D ambiguous. CDR3 length: 13 residues. From germline, CDR1 is DFQATT and CDR2 SNEGSKA (reference sequence). V was clipped by 6 bases and J by 4 bases, with 15 bases between them. The CDR3 coding sequence is TGCAGTGCCAACCCGAATAGCGCCTATGGCTACACCTTC. Translation: CSANPNSAYGYTF.

On this clonotype itself: Lacking the conserved final phenylalanine or tryptophan, this CDR3 likely reflects a read error. The gene calls are TRBV18 and TRBJ2-1; 9 positions agree with TRBD1. The CDR3 extends over 15 amino acids. Trimming took 6 bases from V and 3 from J; bases not matched to a gene: 6. CDR1 is KGHSH and CDR2 is LQKENI in the germline V gene. Here the CDR3 DNA reads TGTGCCAGCTCTCCCGGACAGGGGTTCTACAATGAGCAGTTCCTC. This gives the protein CASSPGQGFYNEQFL.

The CDR3 loop is CASNFPSGTGEQYF. The CDR3 nucleotides are TGTGCCAGCAATTTTCCTAGCGGGACTGGGGAGCAGTACTTC. The chain employs TRBV12-3 or TRBV12-4 and TRBJ2-7; 9 positions match TRBD2. The trim removed 7 bases at V and 7 bases at J, leaving 11 bases unmatched. The CDR3 runs 14 residues.

This rearrangement joins TRBV29-1 to TRBJ2-3, with D hard to call. The V end was cut by 7 bases, the J end by 6 bases, with 8 bases between. Germline CDR1 SQVTM, CDR2 ANQGSEA. The CDR3 sequence is 10 residues long. The CDR3 region has the DNA TGCAGCGGATGGTGGGATACGCAGTATTTT. Its protein product is CSGWWDTQYF.

This clonotype was counted between two and nine times. The chain recombines TRBV7-2 with TRBJ1-1; TRBD1 aligns across 7 bases. The length of the CDR3 is 16 residues. Losses at the gene ends were 2 bases for V and 1 base for J; bases not matched to a gene: 7. Germline-derived CDR1 and CDR2 are SGHTA and FQGNSA. As DNA, the CDR3 is TGTGCCAGCAGCTTAAAGAGGGACAGCTGGAACACTGAAGCTTTCTTT. This translates into CASSLKRDSWNTEAFF.

This chain connects TRBV7-2 to TRBJ2-5; 9 nucleotides agree with TRBD2. CDR1 is SGHTA, CDR2 FQGNSA, per germline. The ends lost 4 bases at V and 7 bases at J; junction bases unmatched: 16. The CDR3 is 17 amino acids. CDR3 coding DNA: TGTGCCAGCAGCTCATATAGGACTAGCGTTCTCACGGGGACCCAGTACTTC. Its translation is CASSSYRTSVLTGTQYF.

This clonotype came up a few times. The rearrangement joins TRBV18 to TRBJ1-2; D possibly corresponds to TRBD1 (6 bases). Germline CDR1 is KGHSH and CDR2 is LQKENI. The V end lost 1 base, the J end lost 4 bases, and 10 bases lay between the germline ends. This CDR3 has 14 residues. The DNA for the CDR3 is TGTGCCAGCTCACCACTAGGACAGATCTATGGCTACACCTTC. This codes for CASSPLGQIYGYTF.

There are many counts of this clonotype. This rearrangement joins TRBV20-1 to TRBJ1-1; 9 positions agree with TRBD1. CDR1 DFQATT and CDR2 SNEGSKA come from the germline V gene (reference sequence). This CDR3 spans 15 amino acids. J gave up 1 base and V 6 bases, and 9 bases lay outside the gene matches. CDR3 loop: CSAVPGQGPNTEAFF. In DNA form, the CDR3 reads TGCAGTGCCGTCCCGGGACAGGGTCCGAACACTGAAGCTTTCTTT.

The chain carries TRBV7-9 and TRBJ2-1; maybe TRBD1 (6 bases). The germline CDR1 and CDR2 sequences are SEHNR and FQNEAQ (reference sequence). The CDR3 consists of 14 residues. Deletions cut 6 bases from V and 7 bases from J, with 16 bases between. CDR3 amino acids: CASRVAGVLNEQFF. CDR3 coding DNA: TGTGCCAGCAGGGTGGCAGGGGTTTTGAATGAGCAGTTCTTC.

V is TRBV12-3 or TRBV12-4 and J is TRBJ1-1; D gene unclear. CDR3 size: 15 residues. Trimming left V 3 bases short and J 1 base short, with 12 bases between. CDR3 sequence: CASSFARGPNTEAFF. CDR3 sequence (DNA): TGTGCCAGCAGTTTCGCTCGGGGTCCGAACACTGAAGCTTTCTTT.

This clonotype came up a few times. The J gene is TRBJ2-5, the V gene TRBV6-2 or TRBV6-3; the D is unclear. V lost 0 bases, J lost 5 bases, and 10 bases lay in between. Germline V gene data show CDR1 as MNHEY and CDR2 as SVGEGT. This CDR3 contains 14 residues. CDR3 sequence reads: CASSYSNPAETQYF. CDR3 in DNA: TGTGCCAGCAGTTACTCGAATCCGGCGGAGACCCAGTACTTC.

The chain combines TRBV7-2 with TRBJ2-1; D is undetermined. Germline CDR1 is SGHTA and CDR2 is FQGNSA. CDR3 length: 11 residues. Trimming took 4 bases from V and 10 from J, leaving 8 bases between them. The CDR3 loop is CASSWMYEQFF. Written as DNA, the CDR3 is TGTGCCAGCAGCTGGATGTACGAGCAGTTCTTC.